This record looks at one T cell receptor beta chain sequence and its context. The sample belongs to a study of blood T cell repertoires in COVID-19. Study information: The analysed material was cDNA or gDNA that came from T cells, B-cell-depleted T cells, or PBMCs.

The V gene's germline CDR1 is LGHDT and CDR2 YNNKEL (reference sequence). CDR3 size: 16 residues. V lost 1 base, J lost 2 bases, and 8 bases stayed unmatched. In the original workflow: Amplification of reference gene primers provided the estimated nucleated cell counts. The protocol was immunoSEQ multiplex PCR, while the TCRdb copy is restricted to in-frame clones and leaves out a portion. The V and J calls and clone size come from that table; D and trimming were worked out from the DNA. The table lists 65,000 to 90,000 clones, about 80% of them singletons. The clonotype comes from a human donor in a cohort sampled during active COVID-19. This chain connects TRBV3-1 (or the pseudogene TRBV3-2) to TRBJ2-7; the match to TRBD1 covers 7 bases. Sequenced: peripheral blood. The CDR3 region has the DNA TGTGCCAGCAGCCAAGTAACAGGGGTCAATCCCTACGAGCAGTACTTC. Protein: CASSQVTGVNPYEQYF.